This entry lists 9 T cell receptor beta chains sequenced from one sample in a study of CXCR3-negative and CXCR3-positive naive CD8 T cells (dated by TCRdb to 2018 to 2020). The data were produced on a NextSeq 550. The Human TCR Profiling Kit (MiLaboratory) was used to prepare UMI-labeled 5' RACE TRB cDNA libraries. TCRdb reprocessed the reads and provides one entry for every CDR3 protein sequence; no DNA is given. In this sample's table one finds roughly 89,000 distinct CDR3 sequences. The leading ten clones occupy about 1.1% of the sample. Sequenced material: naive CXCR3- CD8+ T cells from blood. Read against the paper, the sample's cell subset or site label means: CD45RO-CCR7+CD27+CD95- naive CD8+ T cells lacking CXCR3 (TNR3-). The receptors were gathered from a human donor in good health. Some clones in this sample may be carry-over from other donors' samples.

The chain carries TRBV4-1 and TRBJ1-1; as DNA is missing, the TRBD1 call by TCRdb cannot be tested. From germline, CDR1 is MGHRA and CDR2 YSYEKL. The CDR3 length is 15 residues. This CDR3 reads CASSMWTGENTEAFF.

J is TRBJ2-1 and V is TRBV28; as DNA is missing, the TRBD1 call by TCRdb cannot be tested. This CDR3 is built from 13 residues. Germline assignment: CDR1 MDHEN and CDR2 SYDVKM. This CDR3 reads CARKTERDNEQFF.

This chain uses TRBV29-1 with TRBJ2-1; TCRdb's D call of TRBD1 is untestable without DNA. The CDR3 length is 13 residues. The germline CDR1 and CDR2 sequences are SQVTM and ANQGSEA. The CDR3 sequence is CSVRDSPLDEQFF.

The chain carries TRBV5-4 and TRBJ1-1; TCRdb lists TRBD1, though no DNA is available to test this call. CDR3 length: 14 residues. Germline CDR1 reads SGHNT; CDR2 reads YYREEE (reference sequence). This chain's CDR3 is CASSSLQGNTEAFF. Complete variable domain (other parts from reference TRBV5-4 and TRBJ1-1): ETGVTQSPTHLIKTRGQQVTLRCSSQSGHNTVSWYQQALGQGPQFIFQYYREEENGRGNFPPRFSGLQFPNYSSELNVNALELDDSALYLCASSSLQGNTEAFFGQGTRLTVV.

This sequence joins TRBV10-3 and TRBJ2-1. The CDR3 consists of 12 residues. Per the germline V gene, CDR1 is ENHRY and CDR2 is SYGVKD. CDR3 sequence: CAISELGVEQFF.

The CDR3 protein is CSVVTEGELFF. The chain has TRBV29-1 and TRBJ2-2. Germline V CDR1 and CDR2: SQVTM, ANQGSEA. The CDR3 is 11 amino acids.

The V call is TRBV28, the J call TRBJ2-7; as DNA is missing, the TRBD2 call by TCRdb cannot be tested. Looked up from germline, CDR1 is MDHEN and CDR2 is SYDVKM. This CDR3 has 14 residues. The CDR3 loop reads CASSFTSPSYEQYF.

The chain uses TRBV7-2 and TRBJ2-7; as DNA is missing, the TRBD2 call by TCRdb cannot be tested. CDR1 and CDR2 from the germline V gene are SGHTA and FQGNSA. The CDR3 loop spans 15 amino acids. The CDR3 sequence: CASSLYGTTAYEQYF.

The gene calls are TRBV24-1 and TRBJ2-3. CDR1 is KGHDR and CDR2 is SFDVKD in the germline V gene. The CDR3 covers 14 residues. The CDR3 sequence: CATSETDSTDTQYF.